The sequence of this TCR beta chain was determined in a study of cytomegalovirus exposure and HLA in healthy donors. Study-wide results and caveats: Researchers reported that a few CMV-associated chains were confirmed in vitro as CMV antigen-specific. The listing of about 150 TCR beta chains classed them as cytomegalovirus-associated.

Vbeta (60) and Jbeta (13) primers were used in the PCR. Original analysis: Roughly 81 million unique TCR beta chains, 8.5 million to 14 million shared, were counted in a later analysis. Assay used: immunoSEQ multiplex PCR; TCRdb lists only in-frame clones, some missing. V, J and clone size were drawn from that table, and D and trimming were deduced from the DNA. The table lists some 170,000 clones, roughly 85% of them singletons. CDR1 and CDR2 from the germline V gene are MRHNA and SNTAGT. The CDR3 spans 15 residues. Trimming removed 6 bases from V and 6 bases from J; junction bases left unmatched: 13. As for this clone: As yet, its antigen is unknown.

Sequencing input: PBMCs. The V gene is TRBV6-4, the J gene TRBJ2-7; 8 bases fit TRBD2. The TCR originated in a man in his forties or fifties in good health and CMV-seropositive. CDR3 sequence (DNA): TGTGCCAGCAGGGGCCTACCGGGACTAGGTCGCGAGCAGTACTTC. Translated, it gives CASRGLPGLGREQYF.